This T cell receptor beta chain was sequenced during a study of T cells in Graves' hyperthyroidism and ophthalmopathy (dated by TCRdb to 2018 to 2020). For the study in its entirety: TCR V-J signatures able to tell the groups apart were searched for in a discovery cohort of approximately 95 patients, of whom about 40 had Graves' ophthalmopathy and about 55 had stable Graves' hyperthyroidism. Once sampling was done, hyperthyroidism patients were given methimazole at a starting dose of 30 mg daily, whereas ophthalmopathy patients were given high-dose intravenous methylprednisolone. Prospective prediction of ophthalmopathy was tested in an independent validation cohort consisting of 18 to 20 hyperthyroidism patients and approximately 16 patients who later progressed to ophthalmopathy. The 95 to 100 discovery patients were randomly divided into training and test sets at a 7:3 ratio. The paper describes TCR Vbeta CDR3 sequencing of 120 to 150 peripheral blood samples, made up of 40 to 45 ophthalmopathy patients, some 80 hyperthyroidism patients and about 17 progressor patients. The study also compared thyroid tissue and blood T-cell repertoires from 6 or 7 Graves' hyperthyroidism patients. Points the paper makes about the study in general: A 13 V-J signature model separated ophthalmopathy from stable hyperthyroidism, with around 91% sensitivity and about 81% specificity in cross-validation and 80%/75% in testing. In validation, the model predicted progression to ophthalmopathy a median of approximately 6.6 months before onset, with approximately 71% sensitivity and more than 72% specificity. Most expanded thyroid clonotypes (frequency above 0.001) were also detected in blood, suggesting blood repertoires may reflect thyroid immune responses. Sample size was not statistically predetermined, and investigators were not blinded to group allocation.

Graves' hyperthyroidism was defined as stable when no progression to ophthalmopathy occurred over 18 months of follow-up. Hyperthyroidism patients were newly diagnosed, with disease duration under 2 months, and aged 18 to 65 years. Patients with uncontrolled infections, other autoimmune diseases, pregnancy or lactation were excluded. Diagnoses were established on the basis of clinical symptoms, serum thyroxine and TRAb, thyroid ultrasound, and orbital computed tomography. Total RNA was extracted using Trizol reagent, and RNA quality was assessed on an Agilent 2100 Bioanalyzer. V and J lose 4 bases and 5 bases, and a span of 23 bases separates them. From its cysteine to its phenylalanine, the CDR3 spans 17 amino acids. Here the CDR3 DNA is all that survives: 51 bases in frame from base 1. Taken from the germline V gene (reference sequence), the CDR1 and CDR2 loops are SEHNR and FQNEAQ. TCR beta CDR3 regions were amplified from RNA transcripts. A first-round RT-PCR of the TCR CDR3 used the HTBI primer set with the Qiagen OneStep RT-PCR kit. A second multiplex PCR round built the libraries, followed by size selection and purification. The libraries were sequenced on an Illumina HiSeq2000 using paired-end 100 bp reads. In the paper's pipeline: Raw data were processed with SOAPnuke, discarding reads with adapters, uncalled bases, mean Phred below 15, or no exact constant-primer or identifier match. High-quality paired reads were merged with COPE v1.2.5, and unique nucleotide sequences were defined as clonotypes. Clonotypes were aligned to IMGT TRBV, TRBD and TRBJ reference segments using MiTCR v1.1. The analysis included only V-J combinations with a frequency above 0.0001, which together covered 99.2% of the repertoires. The TCS score was defined as the ratio of F50 (clonal expansion) to E x V (chaos), calculated using BLOSUM62-based TCRdist between CDR3 peptides within each V-J. Welch's t-statistics and random forest reduced approximately 520 V-J features to roughly 13, which were used in a naive Bayes classifier (R e1071). TCRdb reanalyzed the raw reads on its own, using fastp at Q25 for trimming and MiXCR for clone calling, and kept in-frame beta chains. Rows with a matching CDR3 protein are joined into one entry that keeps the most common DNA and genes. The V and J calls here are based on TCRdb, not the publication. Counted in this sample were under 700,000 distinct CDR3 sequences; around 45% of them appeared once. The ten largest clones add up to roughly 8.2% of the sample.

Of note for this clonotype: The antigen it recognizes is unknown. No qualities accompany the bases; no much larger clone lies one base away.

The V and J segments used are TRBV7-9 and TRBJ1-1; the D gene lacks a confident call. The sequencing sample was made of peripheral blood or thyroid tissue (not recorded which). This receptor was taken from a woman younger than 30 with Graves' hyperthyroidism. Donor details come from another sample of the same person, matched by shared clones. The bases read TGTGCCAGCAGCTCCACCCGAGGAAGGACGGATACTACTGAAGCTTTCTTT. Its translation reads: CASSSTRGRTDTTEAFF.